These 17 T cell receptor beta chains came from one sample sequenced in a study of blood T cells in healthy people across ages. The use of a sample-barcoded 5' primer and a J-beta primer mix characterized a second PCR of about 7 to 12 cycles. MiXCR, run by TCRdb on the 5' RACE reads, gives a single entry per CDR3 protein. Here the sample spans some 850,000 distinct CDR3 sequences, 20% to 30% being singletons. The same specimen was also included in a second study, on T cells of mothers and their children.

Material: blood. All receptors come from a boy between 10 and 17 years old in good health.

The rearrangement uses TRBV5-5 and TRBJ2-7; 7 bases agree with TRBD1. Germline CDR1 and CDR2: SGHKS and YYEKEE (reference sequence). The CDR3 has 15 residues. Trimming cost V 4 bases and J 0 bases; bases outside gene matches: 7. The CDR3 sequence: CASSESTGLSYEQYF. CDR3 DNA sequence: TGTGCCAGCAGCGAATCGACAGGGCTCTCCTACGAGCAGTACTTC. Combining the CDR3 with reference TRBV5-5 and TRBJ2-7 gives the whole variable domain DAGVTQSPTHLIKTRGQQVTLRCSPISGHKSVSWYQQVLGQGPQFIFQYYEKEERGRGNFPDRFSARQFPNYSSELNVNALLLGDSALYLCASSESTGLSYEQYFGPGTRLTVT.

The table lists this clonotype with a few counts. The V and J genes are TRBV12-3 or TRBV12-4 and TRBJ2-7; D ambiguous. This CDR3 comprises 13 residues. Trimming shortened V by 3 bases and J by 5 bases, and 11 bases separated the two germline ends. DNA for the CDR3: TGTGCCAGCAGTTTCAGCTGGTCCCACGAGCAGTACTTC. This gives the protein CASSFSWSHEQYF.

The rearrangement joins TRBV19 to TRBJ2-1; D is undetermined. V shed 3 bases and J shed 5 bases, with 5 bases lying between them. Germline lookup yields CDR1 LNHDA and CDR2 SQIVND (reference sequence). The CDR3 sequence is 12 residues long. CDR3 residues: CASSITNNEQFF. CDR3 coding DNA: TGTGCCAGTAGTATTACGAACAATGAGCAGTTCTTC. The whole variable domain, remainder taken from reference TRBV19 and TRBJ2-1, is DGGITQSPKYLFRKEGQNVTLSCEQNLNHDAMYWYRQDPGQGLRLIYYSQIVNDFQKGDIAEGYSVSREKKESFPLTVTSAQKNPTAFYLCASSITNNEQFFGPGTRLTVL.

As DNA, the CDR3 is TGCAGCTTTCGACAGGGAAATGAAAAACTGTTTTTT. Its protein is CSFRQGNEKLFF. The chain carries TRBV29-1 and TRBJ1-4, with 7 bases lining up with TRBD1. Germline V CDR1 and CDR2: SQVTM, ANQGSEA. CDR3 length: 12 residues. Unmatched junction bases numbered 5, after V lost 8 bases and J lost 5 bases.

This clonotype has a single count. The chain carries TRBV20-1 and TRBJ2-7; D is perhaps TRBD2 (5 bases). This CDR3 contains 13 residues. V lost 3 bases to trimming and J lost 3 bases, with 12 bases between them. Germline V CDR1 and CDR2: DFQATT, SNEGSKA (reference sequence). The chain's CDR3 is CSARDSSSYEQYV. The CDR3, as DNA: TGCAGTGCTAGGGACTCCTCAAGCTACGAGCAGTACGTC.

The CDR3 is CATSDPNRGQETQYF. In DNA form, the CDR3 reads TGTGCCACCAGTGATCCGAACAGAGGGCAAGAGACCCAGTACTTC. The gene calls are TRBV24-1 and TRBJ2-5; possible D gene TRBD2, 5 bases. V was pared by 3 bases and J by 2 bases, with 12 bases between. CDR3 length: 15 amino acids. Germline V lookup: CDR1 KGHDR, CDR2 SFDVKD.

The genes are TRBV24-1 and TRBJ2-3; 11 bases are shared with TRBD2. CDR1 is KGHDR, CDR2 SFDVKD, per germline. This CDR3 is 14 amino acids long. Germline trimming cut 6 bases from V and 6 bases from J; bases unmatched to any gene: 4. The CDR3 nucleotides are TGTGCCACCAGTCTAGCGGGAGGATCTGATACGCAGTATTTT. This translates into CATSLAGGSDTQYF.

V usage is TRBV12-3 or TRBV12-4 and J usage is TRBJ2-1; TRBD2 might be the D (6 bases). With the DNA end fitting TRBJ2-5 better, the J assignment may be wrong. This CDR3 has 16 residues. In DNA form, the CDR3 reads TGTGCCAGCAGTTTTAGAAGACAAGGCCGGGGGGAGACCCAGTACTTC. Amino acids: CASSFRRQGRGETQYF.

The rearrangement links TRBV5-1 to TRBJ2-3; 7 bases are a match to TRBD2. The V segment lost 6 bases and the J segment 6 bases; nucleotides outside the gene matches: 7. This CDR3 is 13 amino acids long. Germline V gene data show CDR1 as SGHRS and CDR2 as YFSETQ. The CDR3 loop reads CASTGTTLDTQYF. CDR3 nucleotide sequence: TGCGCCAGCACCGGGACTACCCTCGATACGCAGTATTTT. The full variable domain, its missing parts supplied by reference TRBV5-1 and TRBJ2-3, is KAGVTQTPRYLIKTRGQQVTLSCSPISGHRSVSWYQQTPGQGLQFLFEYFSETQRNKGNFPGRFSGRQFSNSRSEMNVSTLELGDSALYLCASTGTTLDTQYFGPGTRLTVL.

The rearrangement joins TRBV5-1 to TRBJ2-3, with a possible D match to TRBD2 (6 bases). This CDR3 has 14 residues. V was trimmed by 1 base and J by 3 bases, leaving 9 bases between them. The V gene's germline CDR1 is SGHRS and CDR2 YFSETQ. CDR3 amino acids: CASSLLEGTDTQYF. In nucleotides, the CDR3 is TGCGCCAGCAGCTTGTTGGAGGGGACAGATACGCAGTATTTT.

This clonotype came up a few times. V gene TRBV20-1 combines with J gene TRBJ2-5, with D perhaps given as TRBD1 or TRBD2 (6 bases each). V was cut by 0 bases and J by 4 bases, with 12 bases left in between. This CDR3 spans 14 amino acids. Germline CDR1 reads DFQATT; CDR2 reads SNEGSKA (reference sequence). The CDR3 here is CSARDGGHPETQYF. The CDR3 nucleotides read TGCAGTGCTAGAGATGGGGGGCACCCAGAGACCCAGTACTTC.

The rearrangement joins TRBV18 to TRBJ1-3, with D uncertain. The CDR3 is made up of 15 amino acids. Germline CDR1 and CDR2: KGHSH and LQKENI. The V and J ends lost 6 bases and 0 bases respectively, with 12 bases between them. The CDR3 coding sequence is TGTGCCAGCTCGGAGTCAGTTACCTCTGGAAACACCATATATTTT. Amino acids: CASSESVTSGNTIYF.

This clonotype was found a few times. The rearrangement joins TRBV5-1 to TRBJ2-5; 12 bases are a match to TRBD1. The V gene's germline CDR1 is SGHRS and CDR2 YFSETQ. V was clipped by 0 bases and J by 5 bases; unmatched bases: 5. The CDR3 has 16 residues. CDR3 residues: CASSLAGTGGRETQYF. CDR3 bases: TGCGCCAGCAGCTTGGCCGGGACAGGGGGCCGGGAGACCCAGTACTTC.

V usage is TRBV18 and J usage is TRBJ2-3; 9 bases are a match to TRBD2. The CDR3 is 15 amino acids. Germline V lookup: CDR1 KGHSH, CDR2 LQKENI. V gave up 3 bases and J gave up 2 bases; unmatched junction bases: 3. The CDR3: CASSPLAGNTDTQYF. CDR3 sequence (DNA): TGTGCCAGCTCACCCCTAGCGGGGAACACAGATACGCAGTATTTT. The full variable domain, with the rest looked up from reference TRBV18 and TRBJ2-3, is NAGVMQNPRHLVRRRGQEARLRCSPMKGHSHVYWYRQLPEEGLKFMVYLQKENIIDESGMPKERFSAEFPKEGPSILRIQQVVRGDSAAYFCASSPLAGNTDTQYFGPGTRLTVL.

This clonotype was recorded a few times. The CDR3 is CASRPGDSYNEQFF. The DNA for the CDR3 is TGTGCCAGCAGACCCGGGGATTCCTACAATGAGCAGTTCTTC. V is TRBV27 and J is TRBJ2-1, with D perhaps matching TRBD2 (5 bases). CDR1 is MNHEY and CDR2 is SMNVEV in the germline V gene (reference sequence). Trimming removed 6 bases at V and 1 base at J, with 10 bases between. This CDR3 is 14 amino acids long.

The chain has TRBV20-1 and TRBJ1-1; possibly TRBD1 for D (5 bases). The CDR3 is made up of 13 amino acids. The germline V gene has CDR1 DFQATT and CDR2 SNEGSKA (reference sequence). Trimming took off 4 bases at V and 0 bases at J, with 9 bases between the two ends. CDR3 nucleotides: TGCAGTGCTACGGGGGAATTGAACACTGAAGCTTTCTTT. Encoded protein: CSATGELNTEAFF.

The rearrangement joins TRBV6-4 to TRBJ2-5; 7 bases align to TRBD2. Germline CDR1 MRHNA, CDR2 SNTAGT. V lost 5 bases, J lost 1 base, and 7 bases stayed unmatched. This CDR3 is 15 amino acids long. In DNA form, the CDR3 reads TGTGCCAGCAGTCCCCCGAGCGGGGCCCAAGAGACCCAGTACTTC. Protein: CASSPPSGAQETQYF.